The rows below give T cell receptor beta chains drawn from one sample of a study of CD8+ T cells in alopecia areata. Some clones are missing from TCRdb's copy, which holds only in-frame ones; the method was immunoSEQ multiplex PCR. Of roughly 110,000 clones in the sample, around 50% were seen once. Here the sequenced sample was CD8+ T cells sorted from blood, taken at week 24, from a patient treated with tofacitinib. These receptors were taken from a human donor with alopecia areata. Both conserved end residues are part of each CDR3. The D gene is left open where the match is weak. A clone size is listed for some rows: how often the clone was seen (once, few, many), or a class if it is expanded.

>.|TRBV29-1|TRBJ2-5|16|few
TGCAGCGTTGACCCGGGGGAGGACAGTGAGAAAGAGACCCAGTACTTC
CSVDPGEDSEKETQYF
>.|TRBV27|TRBJ2-7|12|many
TGTGCCAGCAGTTTGCTTGGGGACGAGCAGTACTTC
CASSLLGDEQYF
>.|TRBV4-2|TRBJ2-7|13|.
TGTGCCAGCAGCCAAGGACTACTCTACGAGCAGTACTTC
CASSQGLLYEQYF
>.|TRBV27|TRBJ1-1|13|.
TGTGCCAGCAGTTTATCGGGGAGCACTGAAGCTTTCTTT
CASSLSGSTEAFF
>.|TRBV15|TRBJ2-4|16|few
TGTGCCACCAGCAGAAGGGACCACGAATTCAAAAACATTCAGTACTTC
CATSRRDHEFKNIQYF
>.|TRBV27|TRBJ2-3|14|.
TGTGCCAGCAGTTTGGTCGGGGCGGCAGATACGCAGTATTTT
CASSLVGAADTQYF
>.|TRBV11-2|TRBJ2-7|14|few
TGTGCCAGCAGCTTAGAAGGGGGGTACCACGAGCAGTACTTC
CASSLEGGYHEQYF
>.|TRBV6-5|TRBJ1-2|14|.
TGTGCCAGCAATCCCTCCCAGGAAACCTATGGCTACACCTTC
CASNPSQETYGYTF
>TRBD2|TRBV13|TRBJ2-7|15|once
TGTGCCAGCAGCTTAGCAGGCGGGGGGGCCTACGAGCAGTACTTC
CASSLAGGGAYEQYF
>.|TRBV4-1|TRBJ2-2|12|few
TGCGCCAGCAGCCAACCCACCGGGGAGCTGTTTTTT
CASSQPTGELFF
>TRBD1|TRBV5-4|TRBJ1-5|15|.
TGTGCCAGCAGCGGGGGACAGGGGGCCAATCAGCCCCAGCATTTT
CASSGGQGANQPQHF
>.|TRBV30|TRBJ2-2|11|.
TGTGCCTGGAGTGTAACCGGGGAGCTGTTTTTT
CAWSVTGELFF
>.|TRBV5-4|TRBJ2-7|14|.
TGTGCCAGCAGCTTGGGGAACAGGGACTACGAGCAGTACTTC
CASSLGNRDYEQYF
>TRBD1|TRBV7-9|TRBJ1-4|15|.
TGTGCCAGCAGCTTAGTCGAGGGGGCGGATGAAAAACTGTTTTTT
CASSLVEGADEKLFF
>.|TRBV11-2|TRBJ1-2|14|few
TGTGCCAGCAGCTTAGATTCTACGGATTATGGCTACACCTTC
CASSLDSTDYGYTF
>.|TRBV5-1|TRBJ2-1|15|once
TGCGCCAGCAGCCAACCGACAGGGAGGGTCGATGAGCAGTTCTTC
CASSQPTGRVDEQFF
>.|TRBV7-9|TRBJ1-4|15|few
TGTGCCAGCAGCTTAGACAGGGAGAGAAGTGAAAAACTGTTTTTT
CASSLDRERSEKLFF
>.|TRBV2|TRBJ2-7|12|few
TGTGCCAGCGGACACCCGTCCTACGAGCAGTACTTC
CASGHPSYEQYF
>.|TRBV6-1|TRBJ2-3|16|.
TGTGCCAGCAGTGAGGAGGAGTTAGGGTTCACAGATACGCAGTATTTT
CASSEEELGFTDTQYF
>.|TRBV9|TRBJ1-6|13|.
TGTGCCAGCAGCGTAGGGACCTTCCCACCCCTCCACTTT
CASSVGTFPPLHF
>.|TRBV2|TRBJ2-3|12|.
TGTGCCAGCTTGCCTAGCACAGATACGCAGTATTTT
CASLPSTDTQYF
>TRBD1|TRBV15|TRBJ1-2|17|.
TGTGCCACCAGCAGAGATTCCGTGACAGGGGGCGGCTATGGCTACACCTTC
CATSRDSVTGGGYGYTF
>TRBD1|TRBV29-1|TRBJ2-7|15|few
TGCAGCGTTGAAGTCCGGGACAGGGGTACATACGAGCAGTACTTC
CSVEVRDRGTYEQYF
>.|TRBV20-1|TRBJ1-2|11|.
TGCAGTGCTAGGGCGGACTATGGCTACACCTTC
CSARADYGYTF
>.|TRBV9|TRBJ2-1|15|.
TGTGCCAGCAGCGTAGTATCGACAGTCTACAATGAGCAGTTCTTC
CASSVVSTVYNEQFF
>TRBD2|TRBV4-3|TRBJ2-2|19|.
TGCGCCAGCAGCCTTAGGACTAGCGGGGGACCTCTGGGCACCGGGGAGCTGTTTTTT
CASSLRTSGGPLGTGELFF
>TRBD1|TRBV7-8|TRBJ1-5|15|.
TGTGCCAGCAGCTTCAGGGGGACTGGCAATCAGCCCCAGCATTTT
CASSFRGTGNQPQHF
>TRBD1|TRBV7-3|TRBJ2-1|14|.
TGCGCCAGCAGCCAACCCACAGGGGGGAATGAGCAGTTCTTC
CASSQPTGGNEQFF
>.|TRBV5-6|TRBJ1-2|15|few
TGTGCCAGCAGCTTGAAGGACTGGAGGAACTATGGCTACACCTTC
CASSLKDWRNYGYTF
>.|TRBV4-1|TRBJ2-3|15|.
TGCGCCAGCAGCCGGGGGGCTAGCGTAACAGATACGCAGTATTTT
CASSRGASVTDTQYF
>.|TRBV18|TRBJ2-4|17|.
TGTGCCAGCTCACCACCGCAAGTGAGGGACCCCAAAAACATTCAGTACTTC
CASSPPQVRDPKNIQYF
>.|TRBV6-5|TRBJ2-1|15|few
TGTGCCAGCAGTTACAATTATACACGAGACAATGAGCAGTTCTTC
CASSYNYTRDNEQFF
>TRBD1|TRBV6-5|TRBJ2-5|14|.
TGTGCCAGCAGTGCCCTGGGACAGTGGGAGACCCAGTACTTC
CASSALGQWETQYF
>TRBD1|TRBV2|TRBJ1-1|15|few
TGTGCCAGCAGGAAACAGGGACAGGGGAGAGTTGAAGCTTTCTTT
CASRKQGQGRVEAFF
>.|TRBV5-1|TRBJ2-7|14|.
TGCGCCAGCAGCTTGGGCAGTCTCCCCTACGAGCAGTACTTC
CASSLGSLPYEQYF
>.|TRBV2|TRBJ1-5|14|few
TGTGCCAGCACGAGGACGGGACACAATCAGCCCCAGCATTTT
CASTRTGHNQPQHF
>.|TRBV4-1|TRBJ2-5|13|few
TGCGCCAGCAGCCAATATGAAGAAGAGACCCAGTACTTC
CASSQYEEETQYF
>.|TRBV2|TRBJ2-7|15|few
TGTGCCAGCAGTGAACCTCCAACAGGGACCAACGAGCAGTACTTC
CASSEPPTGTNEQYF
>TRBD1|TRBV30|TRBJ2-7|13|.
TGTGCCTCCCGGGGCAGGGGGTCCTACGAGCAGTACTTC
CASRGRGSYEQYF
>TRBD2|TRBV13|TRBJ2-7|15|.
TGTGCCAGCAGCCCCCCGGGGAGGGAGGTCCACGAGCAGTACTTC
CASSPPGREVHEQYF
>.|TRBV5-8|TRBJ1-1|12|.
TGTGCCAGCGACCCGGGCACGACTGAAGCTTTCTTT
CASDPGTTEAFF
>.|TRBV4-1|TRBJ2-5|13|.
TGCGCCAGCAGCCAACGACTCCAAGAGACCCAGTACTTC
CASSQRLQETQYF
>.|TRBV5-1|TRBJ1-1|15|once
TGCGCCAGCAGCTTAACCAGGGAAGCGGCGACTGAAGCTTTCTTT
CASSLTREAATEAFF
>TRBD2|TRBV19|TRBJ2-1|12|few
TGTGCCAGTACGGTAGGACTAGGCGAGCAGTTCTTC
CASTVGLGEQFF